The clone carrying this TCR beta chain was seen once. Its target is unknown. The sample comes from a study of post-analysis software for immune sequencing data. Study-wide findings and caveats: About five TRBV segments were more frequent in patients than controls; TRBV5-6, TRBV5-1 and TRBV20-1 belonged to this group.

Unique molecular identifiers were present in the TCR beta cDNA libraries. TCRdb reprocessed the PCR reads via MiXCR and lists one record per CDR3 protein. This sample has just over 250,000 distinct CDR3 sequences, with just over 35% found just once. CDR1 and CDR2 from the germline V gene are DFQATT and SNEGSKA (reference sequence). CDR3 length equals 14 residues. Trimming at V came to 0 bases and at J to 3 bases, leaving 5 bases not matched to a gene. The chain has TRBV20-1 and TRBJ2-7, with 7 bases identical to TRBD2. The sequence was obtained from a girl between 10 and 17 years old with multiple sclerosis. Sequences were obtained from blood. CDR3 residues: CSARDPGGSYEQYF. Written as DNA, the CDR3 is TGCAGTGCTAGAGATCCAGGCGGGAGCTACGAGCAGTACTTC.